The 15 T cell receptor beta chains listed next were all sequenced from one sample in a study of blood T cell repertoires in COVID-19. Method: immunoSEQ multiplex PCR; TCRdb's copy keeps in-frame clones and lacks some. The table records roughly 230,000 clones, 88% of them present only once. The sample consisted of peripheral blood. These receptors originate from a human donor in a cohort sampled during active COVID-19.

This chain links TRBV27 with TRBJ2-7; a possible D gene is TRBD2 (5 bases). Deletions cut 6 bases from V and 0 bases from J, with 21 bases between. Germline lookup yields CDR1 MNHEY and CDR2 SMNVEV (reference sequence). This CDR3 region has 17 residues. CDR3 nucleotides: TGTGCCAGCAGGGCAGGAGCCCTGACTACCGACTCCTACGAGCAGTACTTC. It is translated as CASRAGALTTDSYEQYF.

This sequence joins TRBV5-6 and TRBJ2-7, with D tentatively TRBD2 (6 bases). The germline V gene encodes CDR1 SGHDT and CDR2 YYEEEE. This CDR3 comprises 15 residues. V lost 4 bases, J lost 4 bases, and 18 bases lay in between. The CDR3 protein is CASSGGGLARYEQYF. In DNA form, the CDR3 reads TGTGCCAGCAGCGGGGGAGGTCTAGCGCGTTACGAGCAGTACTTC.

V is TRBV5-1 and J is TRBJ2-7; 7 bases fit TRBD1. Germline loops: CDR1 SGHRS, CDR2 YFSETQ. V was clipped by 0 bases and J by 2 bases; unmatched bases: 5. The CDR3 is 15 residues long. This CDR3 is CASSLGRGQPYEQYF. The CDR3 DNA reads as TGCGCCAGCAGCTTGGGCCGGGGACAGCCCTACGAGCAGTACTTC.

V is TRBV3-1 (or the pseudogene TRBV3-2) and J is TRBJ2-7; 8 nucleotides line up with TRBD2. This CDR3 is built from 19 residues. Germline V gene sequence: CDR1 LGHDT, CDR2 YNNKEL (reference sequence). V lost 4 bases to trimming and J lost 3 bases; unmatched junction nucleotides: 20. This CDR3 is CASSPLRSAGGDTGYEQYF. The DNA of the CDR3 is TGTGCCAGCAGCCCCCTGCGTAGCGCGGGAGGAGATACCGGCTACGAGCAGTACTTC.

CDR3 in amino acids: CAIQTGGYGYTF. The CDR3, as DNA: TGTGCCATCCAGACAGGGGGCTACGGCTACACCTTC. V usage is TRBV19 and J usage is TRBJ1-2; 10 nucleotides agree with TRBD1. The CDR3 covers 12 residues. Losses at the gene ends were 10 bases for V and 8 bases for J; bases not matched to a gene: 7. CDR1 is LNHDA, CDR2 SQIVND, per germline (reference sequence).

This clone came up a few times. The chain has TRBV30 and TRBJ1-2; 7 bases fit TRBD1. The V segment lost 7 bases and the J segment 5 bases; nucleotides outside the gene matches: 7. The CDR3 totals 12 residues. The V gene's germline CDR1 is GTSNPN and CDR2 SVGIG (reference sequence). The CDR3 DNA reads as TGTGCCTTGAGACGGGACAGTTATGGCTACACCTTC. It yields the protein CALRRDSYGYTF. The variable domain in full, completed from reference TRBV30 and TRBJ1-2, reads SQTIHQWPATLVQPVGSPLSLECTVEGTSNPNLYWYRQAAGRGLQLLFYSVGIGQISSEVPQNLSASRPQDRQFILSSKKLLLSDSGFYLCALRRDSYGYTFGSGTRLTVV.

The chain combines TRBV7-6 with TRBJ2-3, with 13 bases lining up with TRBD2. J was trimmed by 0 bases and V by 5 bases; bases with no gene match: 17. Germline CDR1 SGHVS, CDR2 FNYEAQ. The CDR3 is made up of 21 amino acids. CDR3 bases: TGTGCCAGCAGCCGTGGCATATCAACTAGCGGGGGGGTAACTAGCACAGATACGCAGTATTTT. It specifies CASSRGISTSGGVTSTDTQYF.

V usage is TRBV5-1 and J usage is TRBJ2-5, with 8 bases lining up with TRBD2. This CDR3 has 16 amino acids. Looked up from germline, CDR1 is SGHRS and CDR2 is YFSETQ. The junction had 14 bases not matched to a gene; V was cut back by 3 bases and J by 7 bases. CDR3 nucleotides: TGCGCCAGCAGCTCCCTACGGGGGGGCCTCCGTGGGACCCAGTACTTC. It translates to CASSSLRGGLRGTQYF. The full variable domain, with the rest looked up from reference TRBV5-1 and TRBJ2-5, is KAGVTQTPRYLIKTRGQQVTLSCSPISGHRSVSWYQQTPGQGLQFLFEYFSETQRNKGNFPGRFSGRQFSNSRSEMNVSTLELGDSALYLCASSSLRGGLRGTQYFGPGTRLLVL.

The V call is TRBV19, the J call TRBJ1-1; 8 nucleotides align to TRBD1. Germline-derived CDR1 and CDR2 are LNHDA and SQIVND (reference sequence). The V gene end was trimmed by 6 bases and the J gene end by 5 bases; junction bases not matched to a gene: 8. CDR3 length: 14 residues. CDR3 sequence reads: CASRQGQGGTEAFF. The CDR3 DNA sequence: TGTGCCAGTAGGCAAGGACAGGGAGGGACTGAAGCTTTCTTT.

Notes on this clone: One end of the junction varies from germline; a read error may be responsible. Here the CDR3 DNA reads TGTGCCAGCAGTGAAGCGCGGGGGCAGGACTTC. As protein: CASSEARGQDF. V is TRBV2 and J is TRBJ2-7, with TRBD2 as a possible D gene (7 bases). CDR3 length: 11 residues. In germline, CDR1 is SNHLY, CDR2 FYNNEI.

V and J are TRBV9 and TRBJ2-5, with 8 bases aligning to TRBD2. The J segment lost 5 bases and the V segment lost 3 bases, leaving 3 bases of the junction unmatched. The CDR3 has 13 residues. Germline CDR1 SGDLS, CDR2 YYNGEE. For the CDR3, the DNA is TGTGCCAGCAGCGCCGGGGGGGCGGAGACCCAGTACTTC. As protein: CASSAGGAETQYF.

The V gene is TRBV30, the J gene TRBJ1-4; TRBD1 is a possible D gene (5 bases). V dropped 3 bases and J dropped 8 bases, with 16 bases sitting between them. The CDR3 spans 14 residues. Germline V gene lookup returns CDR1 GTSNPN and CDR2 SVGIG (reference sequence). The CDR3 sequence: CAWRPLTREEKLFF. The CDR3 DNA sequence: TGTGCCTGGAGGCCCTTAACCAGGGAAGAAAAACTGTTTTTT.

The chain combines TRBV5-1 with TRBJ1-1; TRBD1 matches at 7 bases. The CDR3 contains 14 residues. V lost 3 bases to trimming and J lost 4 bases; unmatched junction nucleotides: 6. From germline, CDR1 is SGHRS and CDR2 YFSETQ. The CDR3: CASSSRDSVTEAFF. As DNA, the CDR3 is TGCGCCAGCAGCTCCCGGGACAGTGTCACTGAAGCTTTCTTT.

The V call is TRBV2, the J call TRBJ2-7; TRBD1 matches at 9 bases. The germline V gene encodes CDR1 SNHLY and CDR2 FYNNEI. J gave up 0 bases and V 7 bases, and 4 bases lay outside the gene matches. This CDR3 spans 14 amino acids. CDR3 sequence: CASIRDRVSYEQYF. As DNA, the CDR3 is TGTGCCAGCATCCGGGACAGGGTCTCCTACGAGCAGTACTTC.

This clone showed up just once. J is TRBJ1-2 and V is TRBV14; no clear D. V lost 0 bases and J 7 bases, leaving 6 bases between the germline ends. Germline V gene sequence: CDR1 SGHDN, CDR2 FVKESK. This CDR3 spans 12 amino acids. CDR3 DNA: TGTGCCAGCAGCCAAGATTCAGTTGGCTACACCTTC. The encoded protein is CASSQDSVGYTF.